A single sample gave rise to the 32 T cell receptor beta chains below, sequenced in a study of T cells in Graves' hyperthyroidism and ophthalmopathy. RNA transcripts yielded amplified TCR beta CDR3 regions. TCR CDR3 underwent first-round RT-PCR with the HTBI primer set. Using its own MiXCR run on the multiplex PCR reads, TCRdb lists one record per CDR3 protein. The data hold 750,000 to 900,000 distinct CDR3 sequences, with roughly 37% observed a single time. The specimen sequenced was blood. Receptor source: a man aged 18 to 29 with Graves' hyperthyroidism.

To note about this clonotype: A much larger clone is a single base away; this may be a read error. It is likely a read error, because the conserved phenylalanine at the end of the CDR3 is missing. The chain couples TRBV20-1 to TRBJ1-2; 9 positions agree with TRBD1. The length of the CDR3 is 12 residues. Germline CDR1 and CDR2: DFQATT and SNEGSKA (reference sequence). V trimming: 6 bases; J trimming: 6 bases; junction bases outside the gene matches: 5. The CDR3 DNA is TGCAGTGCGAGAACAGGGGGCAATGGCTACACCATC. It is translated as CSARTGGNGYTI.

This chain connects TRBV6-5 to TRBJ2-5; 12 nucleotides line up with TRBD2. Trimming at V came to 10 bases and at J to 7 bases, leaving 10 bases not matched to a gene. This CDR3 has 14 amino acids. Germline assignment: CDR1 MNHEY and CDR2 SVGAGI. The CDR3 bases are TGTGCCACCTCCCTAGCGGGGGGGCAGGGGACCCAGTACTTC. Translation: CATSLAGGQGTQYF.

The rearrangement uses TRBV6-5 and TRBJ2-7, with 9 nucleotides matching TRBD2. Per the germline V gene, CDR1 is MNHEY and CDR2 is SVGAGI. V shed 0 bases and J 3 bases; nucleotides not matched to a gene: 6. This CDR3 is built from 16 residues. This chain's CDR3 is CASSYSGGSGSYEQYF. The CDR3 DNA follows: TGTGCCAGCAGTTACTCCGGTGGTAGCGGGAGCTACGAGCAGTACTTC.

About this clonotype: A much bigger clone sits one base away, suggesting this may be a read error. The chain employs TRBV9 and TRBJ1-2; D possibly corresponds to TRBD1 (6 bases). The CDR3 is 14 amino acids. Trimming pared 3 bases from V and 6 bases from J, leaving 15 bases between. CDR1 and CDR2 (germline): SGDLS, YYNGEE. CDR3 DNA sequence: TGTGCCAGCAGCGGAGGTGGCAGGGGAGATGGCTACACCTTC. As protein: CASSGGGRGDGYTF.

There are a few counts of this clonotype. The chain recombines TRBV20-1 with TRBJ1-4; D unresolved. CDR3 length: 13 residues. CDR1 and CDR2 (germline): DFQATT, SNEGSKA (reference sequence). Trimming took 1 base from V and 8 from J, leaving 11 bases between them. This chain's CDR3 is CSARGGVEEKLFF. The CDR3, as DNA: TGCAGTGCTAGAGGCGGGGTGGAAGAAAAACTGTTTTTT.

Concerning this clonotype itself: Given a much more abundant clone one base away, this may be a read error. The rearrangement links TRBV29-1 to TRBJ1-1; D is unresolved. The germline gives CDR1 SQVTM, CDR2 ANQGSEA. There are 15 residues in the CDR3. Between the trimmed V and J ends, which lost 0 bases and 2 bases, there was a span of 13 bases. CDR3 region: CSVEEAGRKNTEAFF. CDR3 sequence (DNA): TGCAGCGTTGAAGAAGCAGGTCGGAAAAACACTGAAGCTTTCTTT.

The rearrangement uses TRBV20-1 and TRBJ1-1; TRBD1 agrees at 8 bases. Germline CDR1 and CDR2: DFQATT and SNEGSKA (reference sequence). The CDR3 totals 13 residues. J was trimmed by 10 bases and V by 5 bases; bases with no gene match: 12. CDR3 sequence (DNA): TGCAGTGCTCCCGACAGACAGGGGAGGTTAGCTTTCTTT. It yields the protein CSAPDRQGRLAFF.

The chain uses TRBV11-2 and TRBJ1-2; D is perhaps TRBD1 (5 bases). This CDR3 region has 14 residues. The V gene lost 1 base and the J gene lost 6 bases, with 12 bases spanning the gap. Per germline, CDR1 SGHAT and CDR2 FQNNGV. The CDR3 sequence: CASSLGIGTHGYTF. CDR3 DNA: TGTGCCAGCAGCTTAGGGATCGGGACCCATGGCTACACCTTC.

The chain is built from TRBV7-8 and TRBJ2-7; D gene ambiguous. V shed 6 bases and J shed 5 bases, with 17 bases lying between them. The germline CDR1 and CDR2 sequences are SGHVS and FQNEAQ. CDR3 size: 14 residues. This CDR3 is CASSEARTGHEQYF. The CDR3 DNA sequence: TGTGCCAGCAGTGAAGCCCGCACGGGTCACGAGCAGTACTTC. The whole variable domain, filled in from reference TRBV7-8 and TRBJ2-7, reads GAGVSQSPRYKVAKRGQDVALRCDPISGHVSLFWYQQALGQGPEFLTYFQNEAQLDKSGLPSDRFFAERPEGSVSTLKIQRTQQEDSAVYLCASSEARTGHEQYFGPGTRLTVT.

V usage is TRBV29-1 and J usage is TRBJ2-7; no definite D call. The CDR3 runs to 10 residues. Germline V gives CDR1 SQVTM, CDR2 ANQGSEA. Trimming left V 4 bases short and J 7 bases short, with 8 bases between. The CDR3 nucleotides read TGCAGCGTTGCCTCGGAGGAGCAGTACTTC. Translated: CSVASEEQYF.

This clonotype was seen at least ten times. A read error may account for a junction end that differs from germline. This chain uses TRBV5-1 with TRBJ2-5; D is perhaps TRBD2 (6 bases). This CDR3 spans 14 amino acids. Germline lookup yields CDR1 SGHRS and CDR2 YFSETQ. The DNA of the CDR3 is TGTGCCAGCAGCTTAGTCGGGGGCCAAGAGACCCAGTACTTC. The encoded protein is CASSLVGGQETQYF.

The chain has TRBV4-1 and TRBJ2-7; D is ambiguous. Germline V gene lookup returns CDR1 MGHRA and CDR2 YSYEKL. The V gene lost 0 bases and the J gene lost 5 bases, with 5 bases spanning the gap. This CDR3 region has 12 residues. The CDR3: CASSQDPDEQYF. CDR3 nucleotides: TGCGCCAGCAGCCAAGATCCGGACGAGCAGTACTTC.

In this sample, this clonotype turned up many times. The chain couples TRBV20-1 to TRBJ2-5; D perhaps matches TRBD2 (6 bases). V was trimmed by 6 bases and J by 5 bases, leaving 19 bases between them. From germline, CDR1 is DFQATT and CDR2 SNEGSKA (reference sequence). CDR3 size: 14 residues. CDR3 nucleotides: TGCAGTGCCCTATCTGTGGGGGGAGTCGAGACCCAGTACTTC. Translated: CSALSVGGVETQYF.

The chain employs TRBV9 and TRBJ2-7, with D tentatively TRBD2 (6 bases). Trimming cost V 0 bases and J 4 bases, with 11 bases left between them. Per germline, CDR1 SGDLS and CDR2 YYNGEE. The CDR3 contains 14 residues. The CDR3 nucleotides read TGTGCCAGCAGCGTAGATGGACTATCATACGAGCAGTACTTC. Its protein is CASSVDGLSYEQYF.

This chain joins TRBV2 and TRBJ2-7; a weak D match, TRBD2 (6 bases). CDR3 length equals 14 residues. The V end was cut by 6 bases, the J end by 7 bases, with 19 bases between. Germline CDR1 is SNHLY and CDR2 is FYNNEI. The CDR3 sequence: CASSGDWGSGEQYF. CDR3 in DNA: TGTGCCAGCAGCGGGGACTGGGGGTCAGGGGAGCAGTACTTC.

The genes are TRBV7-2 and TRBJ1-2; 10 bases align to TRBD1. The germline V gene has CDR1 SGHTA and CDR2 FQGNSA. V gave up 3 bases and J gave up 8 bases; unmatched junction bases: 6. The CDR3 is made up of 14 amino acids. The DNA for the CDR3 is TGTGCCAGCAGCTTTTGGGACAGGGGTTGGGGCTACACCTTC. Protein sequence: CASSFWDRGWGYTF. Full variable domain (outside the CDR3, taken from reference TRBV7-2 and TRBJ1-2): GAGVSQSPSNKVTEKGKDVELRCDPISGHTALYWYRQSLGQGLEFLIYFQGNSAPDKSGLPSDRFSAERTGGSVSTLTIQRTQQEDSAVYLCASSFWDRGWGYTFGSGTRLTVV.

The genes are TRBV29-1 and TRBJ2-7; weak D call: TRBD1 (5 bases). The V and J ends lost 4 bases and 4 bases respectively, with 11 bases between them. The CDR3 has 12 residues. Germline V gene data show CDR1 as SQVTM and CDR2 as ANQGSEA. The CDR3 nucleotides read TGCAGCGTTGGACGCCAGGGTTACGAGCAGTACTTC. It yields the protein CSVGRQGYEQYF.

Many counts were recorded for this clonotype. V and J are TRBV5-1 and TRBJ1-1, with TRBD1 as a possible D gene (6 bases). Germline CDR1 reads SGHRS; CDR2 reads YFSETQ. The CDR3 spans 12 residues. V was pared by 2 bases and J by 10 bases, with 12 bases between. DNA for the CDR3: TGCGCCAGCAGCTTCACGACAGGACTAGCTTTCTTT. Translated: CASSFTTGLAFF.

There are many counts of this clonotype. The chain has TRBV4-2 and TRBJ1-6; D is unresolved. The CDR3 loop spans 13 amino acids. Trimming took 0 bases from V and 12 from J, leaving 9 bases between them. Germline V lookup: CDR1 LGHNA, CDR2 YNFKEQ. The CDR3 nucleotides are TGTGCCAGCAGCCAAGATCTCAGGCAACCCCTCCACTTT. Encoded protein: CASSQDLRQPLHF.

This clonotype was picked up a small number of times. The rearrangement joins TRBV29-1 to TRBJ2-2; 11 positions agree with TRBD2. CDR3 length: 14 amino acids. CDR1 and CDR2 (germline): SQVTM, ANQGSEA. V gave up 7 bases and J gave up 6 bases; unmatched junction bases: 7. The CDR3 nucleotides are TGCAGCGGAAGACTAGCGGGAAACGCCGGGGAGCTGTTTTTT. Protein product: CSGRLAGNAGELFF.

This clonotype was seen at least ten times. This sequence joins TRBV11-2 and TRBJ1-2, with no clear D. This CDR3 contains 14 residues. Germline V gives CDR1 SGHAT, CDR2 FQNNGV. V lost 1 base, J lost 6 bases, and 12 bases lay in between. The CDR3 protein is CASSLVGDRHGYTF. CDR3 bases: TGTGCCAGCAGCTTAGTGGGTGATCGGCATGGCTACACCTTC.

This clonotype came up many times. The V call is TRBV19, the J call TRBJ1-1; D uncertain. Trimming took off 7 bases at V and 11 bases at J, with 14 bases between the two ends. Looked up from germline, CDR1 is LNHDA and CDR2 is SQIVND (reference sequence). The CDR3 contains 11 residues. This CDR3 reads CASTERSQAFF. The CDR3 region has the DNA TGTGCCAGTACTGAGCGGTCCCAGGCTTTCTTT.

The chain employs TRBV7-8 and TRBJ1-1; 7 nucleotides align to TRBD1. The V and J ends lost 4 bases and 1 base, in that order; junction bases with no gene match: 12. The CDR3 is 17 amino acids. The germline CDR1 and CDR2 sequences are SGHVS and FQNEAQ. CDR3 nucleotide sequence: TGTGCCAGCAGCTCCTACGGACAGGCGTTGGGGAACACTGAAGCTTTCTTT. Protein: CASSSYGQALGNTEAFF.

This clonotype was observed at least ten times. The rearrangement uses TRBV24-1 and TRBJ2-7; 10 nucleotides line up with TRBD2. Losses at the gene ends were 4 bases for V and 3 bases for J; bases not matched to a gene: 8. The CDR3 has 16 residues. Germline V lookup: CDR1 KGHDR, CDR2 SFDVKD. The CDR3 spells CATSDSSGLARYEQYF. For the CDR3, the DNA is TGTGCCACCAGTGACTCCTCGGGACTAGCGCGCTACGAGCAGTACTTC.

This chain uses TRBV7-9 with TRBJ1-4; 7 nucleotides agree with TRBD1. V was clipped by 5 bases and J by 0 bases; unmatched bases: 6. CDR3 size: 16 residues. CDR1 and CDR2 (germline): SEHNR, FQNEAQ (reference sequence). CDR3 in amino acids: CASSLTGLATNEKLFF. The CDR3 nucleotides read TGTGCCAGCAGCCTGACAGGGTTGGCAACTAATGAAAAACTGTTTTTT.

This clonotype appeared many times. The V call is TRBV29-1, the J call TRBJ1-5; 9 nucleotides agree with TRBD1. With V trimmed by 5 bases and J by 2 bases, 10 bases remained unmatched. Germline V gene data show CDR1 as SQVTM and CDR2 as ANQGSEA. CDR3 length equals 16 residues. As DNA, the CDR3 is TGCAGCGTTTCGGGACAGGGAGGAGGCGGCAATCAGCCCCAGCATTTT. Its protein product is CSVSGQGGGGNQPQHF.

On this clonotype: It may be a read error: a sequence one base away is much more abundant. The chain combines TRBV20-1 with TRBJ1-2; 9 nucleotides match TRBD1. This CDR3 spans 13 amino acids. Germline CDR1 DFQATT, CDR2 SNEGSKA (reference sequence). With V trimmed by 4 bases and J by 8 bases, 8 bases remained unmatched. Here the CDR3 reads CSATAGTGIGYTF. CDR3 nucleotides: TGCAGTGCTACCGCCGGGACAGGGATAGGCTACACCTTC.

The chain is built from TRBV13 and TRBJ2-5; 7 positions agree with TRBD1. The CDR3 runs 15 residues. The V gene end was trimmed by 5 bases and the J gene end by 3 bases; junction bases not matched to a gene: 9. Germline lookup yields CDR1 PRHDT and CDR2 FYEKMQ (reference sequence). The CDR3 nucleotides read TGTGCCAGCAGCCTAAGGGGGCATAGAGAAGAGACCCAGTACTTC. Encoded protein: CASSLRGHREETQYF. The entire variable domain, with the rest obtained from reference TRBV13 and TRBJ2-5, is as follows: AAGVIQSPRHLIKEKRETATLKCYPIPRHDTVYWYQQGPGQDPQFLISFYEKMQSDKGSIPDRFSAQQFSDYHSELNMSSLELGDSALYFCASSLRGHREETQYFGPGTRLLVL.

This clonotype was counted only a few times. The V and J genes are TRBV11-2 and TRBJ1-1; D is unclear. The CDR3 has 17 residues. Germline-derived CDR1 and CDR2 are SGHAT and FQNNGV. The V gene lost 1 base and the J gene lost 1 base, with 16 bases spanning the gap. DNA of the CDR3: TGTGCCAGCAGCTTAGGCCCCTCCACGGACCCGAACACTGAAGCTTTCTTT. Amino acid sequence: CASSLGPSTDPNTEAFF.

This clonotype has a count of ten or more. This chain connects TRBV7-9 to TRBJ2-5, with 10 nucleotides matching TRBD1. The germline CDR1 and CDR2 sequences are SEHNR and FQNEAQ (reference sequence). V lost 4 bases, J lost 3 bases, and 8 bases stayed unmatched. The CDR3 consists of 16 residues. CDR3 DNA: TGTGCCAGCAGCTCGGGGTGGACAGGGGGGGAAGAGACCCAGTACTTC. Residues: CASSSGWTGGEETQYF.

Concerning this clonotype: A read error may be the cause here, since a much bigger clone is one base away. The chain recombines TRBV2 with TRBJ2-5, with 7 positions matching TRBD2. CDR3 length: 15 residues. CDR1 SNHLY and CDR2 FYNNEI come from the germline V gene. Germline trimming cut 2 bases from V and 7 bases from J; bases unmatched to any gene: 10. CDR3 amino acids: CASSEQRGILGTQYF. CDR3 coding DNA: TGTGCCAGCAGTGAACAGCGGGGAATCTTGGGGACCCAGTACTTC.

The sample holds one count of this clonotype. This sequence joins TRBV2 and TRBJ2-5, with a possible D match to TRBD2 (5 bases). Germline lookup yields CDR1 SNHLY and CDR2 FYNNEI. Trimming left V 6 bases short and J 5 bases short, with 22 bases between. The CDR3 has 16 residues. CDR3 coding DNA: TGTGCCAGCAGCCCACAGAGCGGAGGAACGCGCGAGACCCAGTACTTC. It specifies CASSPQSGGTRETQYF.